One sample yielded the 25 T cell receptor beta chains listed below, sequenced in a study of T cell repertoires in breast cancer. Primers covering all TCR V genes were used in emulsion RT-PCR on CD8+ T cells. Unpaired genes were suppressed by blocking oligonucleotides during a second nested PCR. MiXCR, applied by TCRdb to the emulsion pairing reads, yields one record per CDR3 protein. The sample has about 40,000 distinct CDR3 sequences; 35% to 50% are singletons. Sequencing was performed on CD8+ T cells. The receptors derive from a pool of human donors with breast cancer or a healthy control (not recorded which).

The sample holds a few counts of this clonotype. The V gene is TRBV6-1, the J gene TRBJ2-7, with D possibly being TRBD1 or TRBD2 (5 bases each). Trimming pared 2 bases from V and 2 bases from J, leaving 13 bases between. CDR3 length: 15 amino acids. Per the germline V gene, CDR1 is MNHNS and CDR2 is SASEGT. CDR3 bases: TGTGCCAGCAGTGAATCCAGGGAGCCACCCTACGAGCAGTACTTC. It yields the protein CASSESREPPYEQYF.

The genes are TRBV2 and TRBJ1-1, with 7 bases matching TRBD1. Unmatched junction bases numbered 2, after V lost 8 bases and J lost 5 bases. The length of the CDR3 is 11 residues. Germline assignment: CDR1 SNHLY and CDR2 FYNNEI. For the CDR3, the DNA is TGTGCCAGCGGGACAGATACTGAAGCTTTCTTT. This translates into CASGTDTEAFF.

This clonotype was counted a few times. This chain joins TRBV20-1 and TRBJ2-5; D may be TRBD2 (5 bases). Trimming left V 4 bases short and J 1 base short, with 16 bases between. This CDR3 spans 15 amino acids. Germline values: CDR1 DFQATT, CDR2 SNEGSKA (reference sequence). CDR3 sequence reads: CSATDSLNSQETQYF. CDR3 DNA: TGCAGTGCTACGGACTCCCTGAACTCCCAAGAGACCCAGTACTTC.

This clonotype was detected a few times. CDR3 in DNA: TGTGCCAGCAAGGGCGCCTATGGCTACACCTTC. Protein: CASKGAYGYTF. The rearrangement joins TRBV12-3 or TRBV12-4 to TRBJ1-2; D not resolved. There are 11 residues in the CDR3. V was shortened by 7 bases and J by 4 bases, with 7 bases between the two germline ends.

Comments on this clonotype: This may be a read error, as it is one base from a much larger clone. This sequence joins TRBV20-1 and TRBJ2-7; TRBD2 matches 10 bases. The germline gives CDR1 DFQATT, CDR2 SNEGSKA (reference sequence). The CDR3 runs to 14 residues. The CDR3 sequence: CGVKTTGLAYEQYF. The CDR3, as DNA: TGCGGTGTTAAAACAACGGGACTAGCGTACGAGCAGTACTTC.

The chain carries TRBV14 and TRBJ2-5; maybe TRBD2 (6 bases). Germline loops: CDR1 SGHDN, CDR2 FVKESK. Trimming stripped 3 bases from V and 2 bases from J, with 13 bases between. There are 15 residues in the CDR3. For the CDR3, the DNA is TGTGCCAGCAGCCAGTTGGAACTAGCTCAAGAGACCCAGTACTTC. It translates to CASSQLELAQETQYF.

This clonotype was found a few times. V gene TRBV27 combines with J gene TRBJ1-5; no firm D call. The CDR3 has 14 residues. Trimming took off 5 bases at V and 7 bases at J, with 15 bases between the two ends. Germline loops: CDR1 MNHEY, CDR2 SMNVEV (reference sequence). The CDR3 loop is CASSARITAQPQHF. The CDR3 coding sequence is TGTGCCAGCAGTGCCAGGATAACTGCACAGCCCCAGCATTTT.

The CDR3 coding sequence is TGCGCCAGCAGCTTGCGGCCAGTCGGCCAACTCACAGATACGCAGTATTTT. Translated: CASSLRPVGQLTDTQYF. This chain joins TRBV5-1 and TRBJ2-3, with D unclear. The ends were cut back, 1 base at V and 2 bases at J, with 17 bases in the middle. Germline V gene lookup returns CDR1 SGHRS and CDR2 YFSETQ. The CDR3 covers 17 residues.

The rearrangement joins TRBV12-3 or TRBV12-4 to TRBJ2-1; D is ambiguous. CDR3 length equals 14 residues. Trimming took 10 bases from V and 5 from J, leaving 18 bases between them. As DNA, the CDR3 is TGTGCCACCGCCTCGCGAGACGTAAACAATGAGCAGTTCTTC. Amino acid sequence: CATASRDVNNEQFF.

This clonotype was recorded only once. J is TRBJ2-3 and V is TRBV5-1; 10 bases fit TRBD1. CDR1 and CDR2 (germline): SGHRS, YFSETQ. V was clipped by 0 bases and J by 2 bases; unmatched bases: 3. This CDR3 comprises 16 residues. DNA for the CDR3: TGCGCCAGCAGCTTGGGGACAGGGGGACTCACAGATACGCAGTATTTT. This sequence encodes CASSLGTGGLTDTQYF.

This clonotype was detected a few times. The CDR3 is CASSLITSGNGEQYF. The CDR3 DNA reads as TGTGCCAGCAGCTTAATCACTAGCGGGAATGGCGAGCAGTACTTC. The chain uses TRBV7-9 and TRBJ2-7, with 10 bases aligning to TRBD2. The CDR3 consists of 15 residues. The germline V gene has CDR1 SEHNR and CDR2 FQNEAQ (reference sequence). The ends lost 2 bases at V and 6 bases at J; junction bases unmatched: 7.

The chain employs TRBV28 and TRBJ2-7; possibly TRBD1 for D (6 bases). This CDR3 has 15 residues. V gave up 6 bases and J gave up 3 bases, with 18 bases separating them. The germline V gene encodes CDR1 MDHEN and CDR2 SYDVKM. In DNA, the CDR3 is TGTGCCAGCAGCACAATCCGGGACACCGACTACGAGCAGTACTTC. Protein product: CASSTIRDTDYEQYF.

This clonotype was observed a single time. This rearrangement joins TRBV5-6 to TRBJ1-4; D unclear. Trimming shortened V by 4 bases and J by 0 bases, and 13 bases separated the two germline ends. This CDR3 comprises 16 residues. Looked up from germline, CDR1 is SGHDT and CDR2 is YYEEEE. The CDR3 is CASSVDTLATNEKLFF. In nucleotides, the CDR3 is TGTGCCAGCAGCGTCGACACCCTCGCAACTAATGAAAAACTGTTTTTT.

This clonotype was found once. The rearrangement joins TRBV14 to TRBJ1-1; D gene unclear. The CDR3 length is 12 residues. The V gene lost 1 base and the J gene lost 5 bases, with 5 bases spanning the gap. Per the germline V gene, CDR1 is SGHDN and CDR2 is FVKESK. CDR3 sequence reads: CASSQGRTEAFF. The CDR3, as DNA: TGTGCCAGCAGCCAAGGAAGAACTGAAGCTTTCTTT.

This rearrangement joins TRBV11-2 to TRBJ2-5; tentative D call: TRBD1 (5 bases). CDR1 and CDR2 (germline): SGHAT, FQNNGV. Between the trimmed V and J ends, which lost 1 base and 4 bases, there was a span of 13 bases. CDR3 length: 15 residues. CDR3 coding DNA: TGTGCCAGCAGCTTAGGTATGGGGCGCGGAGAGACCCAGTACTTC. It encodes CASSLGMGRGETQYF.

This clonotype has more than one count but fewer than ten. This rearrangement joins TRBV5-1 to TRBJ2-5, with D perhaps matching TRBD1 (6 bases). CDR1 SGHRS and CDR2 YFSETQ come from the germline V gene. V was clipped by 4 bases and J by 1 base, with 11 bases between them. This CDR3 has 14 amino acids. CDR3 DNA: TGCGCCAGCAGCGCCCAGGGGTTCCAAGAGACCCAGTACTTC. Protein: CASSAQGFQETQYF.

This clonotype was observed at least ten times. Sequence at one end of the junction differs from germline and may be a read error. The genes are TRBV27 and TRBJ1-1; possible D gene TRBD1, 6 bases. Germline CDR1 reads MNHEY; CDR2 reads SMNVEV (reference sequence). There are 15 residues in the CDR3. In DNA form, the CDR3 reads TGTGCCAGCAGACACCACAGGGATTTGAAGACTGAAGCTTTCTTT. This translates into CASRHHRDLKTEAFF.

The chain couples TRBV4-2 to TRBJ2-3; possible D gene TRBD2, 5 bases. V lost 2 bases and J lost 6, with 15 bases in between. Germline CDR1 reads LGHNA; CDR2 reads YNFKEQ. The CDR3 runs 15 residues. The CDR3 nucleotides read TGTGCCAGCAGCCAACAGTTTAATCGCGGGGATACGCAGTATTTT. Its protein is CASSQQFNRGDTQYF.

This clonotype was detected ten times or more. The chain couples TRBV6-2 or TRBV6-3 to TRBJ1-5, with D perhaps matching TRBD1 (5 bases). Germline values: CDR1 MNHEY, CDR2 SVGEGT. The CDR3 totals 14 residues. Trimming pared 5 bases from V and 3 bases from J, leaving 11 bases between. This CDR3 is CASSPRDFNQPQHF. DNA of the CDR3: TGTGCCAGCAGTCCCCGGGACTTCAATCAGCCCCAGCATTTT.

J is TRBJ1-5 and V is TRBV6-1, with D unresolved. V was trimmed by 8 bases and J by 0 bases, leaving 14 bases between them. The CDR3 is 15 residues long. Germline CDR1 and CDR2: MNHNS and SASEGT. DNA for the CDR3: TGTGCCAGCGTTGGAGGCAGCTATAGCAATCAGCCCCAGCATTTT. Protein product: CASVGGSYSNQPQHF.

The chain recombines TRBV12-3 or TRBV12-4 with TRBJ1-5; D is ambiguous. V was trimmed by 6 bases and J by 4 bases, leaving 16 bases between them. The CDR3 runs to 15 residues. CDR3 sequence reads: CASSLSLGNNQPQHF. CDR3 nucleotides: TGTGCCAGCAGCCTCTCCCTTGGGAATAATCAGCCCCAGCATTTT.

The gene calls are TRBV5-4 and TRBJ2-7; 9 positions agree with TRBD2. Germline V gene lookup returns CDR1 SGHNT and CDR2 YYREEE (reference sequence). This CDR3 is built from 15 residues. V lost 4 bases to trimming and J lost 0 bases; unmatched junction nucleotides: 5. Written as DNA, the CDR3 is TGTGCCAGCAGCCCTAGCGGGACGAGCTCCTACGAGCAGTACTTC. Protein product: CASSPSGTSSYEQYF. Complete variable domain (other parts from reference TRBV5-4 and TRBJ2-7): ETGVTQSPTHLIKTRGQQVTLRCSSQSGHNTVSWYQQALGQGPQFIFQYYREEENGRGNFPPRFSGLQFPNYSSELNVNALELDDSALYLCASSPSGTSSYEQYFGPGTRLTVT.

V gene TRBV20-1 combines with J gene TRBJ2-7, with 7 bases fitting TRBD1. The CDR3 runs to 14 residues. Germline assignment: CDR1 DFQATT and CDR2 SNEGSKA (reference sequence). The V segment lost 3 bases and the J segment 2 bases; nucleotides outside the gene matches: 7. For the CDR3, the DNA is TGCAGTGCTAGCCGGGACAGCAGTACCTACGAGCAGTACTTC. Translation gives CSASRDSSTYEQYF.

This clonotype was detected only a few times. The chain combines TRBV25-1 with TRBJ2-1, with TRBD2 identical over 10 bases. The CDR3 has 17 amino acids. V gave up 1 base and J gave up 3 bases; unmatched junction bases: 6. CDR1 MGHDK and CDR2 SYGVNS come from the germline V gene. CDR3 loop: CASSESGLAGVYNEQFF. In DNA, the CDR3 is TGTGCCAGCAGTGAATCCGGGCTAGCGGGGGTCTACAATGAGCAGTTCTTC.

This clonotype showed up many times. V and J are TRBV5-4 and TRBJ2-3; D unclear. Germline V gene data show CDR1 as SGHNT and CDR2 as YYREEE (reference sequence). The CDR3 extends over 12 amino acids. Trimming left V 1 base short and J 4 bases short, with 4 bases between. For the CDR3, the DNA is TGTGCCAGCAGCTTGAGCTCAGATACGCAGTATTTT. It translates to CASSLSSDTQYF. Based on the CDR3 plus reference TRBV5-4 and TRBJ2-3, the full variable domain is ETGVTQSPTHLIKTRGQQVTLRCSSQSGHNTVSWYQQALGQGPQFIFQYYREEENGRGNFPPRFSGLQFPNYSSELNVNALELDDSALYLCASSLSSDTQYFGPGTRLTVL.